A selection of T cell receptor beta chains follows, all from one sample in a study of T-cell memory formation after mild COVID-19. MiXCR was run by TCRdb on the 5' RACE reads, yielding one entry per CDR3 protein. The sample comprises about 310,000 distinct CDR3 sequences, roughly a fifth of which are singletons, and under 25% rests with the top ten. What was sequenced was PBMCs or a T cell subset sorted from them (not recorded which). These receptors came from a man younger than 35 who had mild COVID-19 (a few samples of this study predate the infection). Cell type and time point are not known. Both conserved end residues are trimmed from each CDR3.

J gene,V gene,CDR3 protein
TRBJ2-5,TRBV27,ASRASGWETQY
TRBJ2-7,TRBV4-3,ASSQSRVTGQY
TRBJ1-1,TRBV20-1,SARDRRNTEAF
TRBJ2-3,TRBV7-8,ASSSWSGEGGDTQY
TRBJ2-7,TRBV5-6,ASTLGGGYEQY
TRBJ1-5,TRBV20-1,SAHEGPGGPQH
TRBJ1-2,TRBV5-5,ASSPRTGQGNGYT
TRBJ2-1,TRBV9,ASRPTGSGGAGEQF
TRBJ1-2,TRBV25-1,ASSEWDGYGYT
TRBJ1-6,TRBV7-2,ASSFSSGSLH
TRBJ2-2,TRBV4-1,ASSRGNANTGELF
TRBJ1-5,TRBV20-1,SARDIYGGQGSHQPQH
TRBJ2-2,TRBV4-1,ASSQAGLSGSGELF
TRBJ1-5,TRBV6-2/TRBV6-3,ASRRDRLNQPQH